This T cell receptor (beta chain) was retrieved from a study of T cells in localized non-small cell lung cancer. The data were produced by immunoSEQ multiplex PCR, yet TCRdb's version contains in-frame clones alone and is incomplete. Of tens of thousands of clones in the sample, around four fifths are singletons; the top ten hold approximately 3%. The germline V gene encodes CDR1 MNHNS and CDR2 SASEGT. CDR3 length: 14 amino acids. J lost 4 bases, V lost 6 bases, and 4 bases had no gene match. The source material was peripheral blood, sampled before any cancer treatment. The TCR originated in a man aged 35-69 years with stage I lung adenocarcinoma. The gene calls are TRBV6-1 and TRBJ2-1, with 9 bases that match TRBD1. The CDR3 here is CASSRDRVYNEQFF. As DNA, the CDR3 is TGTGCCAGCAGCCGGGACAGGGTATACAATGAGCAGTTCTTC.